These T cell receptor beta chains were read from a single sample in a study of control samples from healthy donors and cancer patients. Here immunoSEQ multiplex PCR was the method, and the copy in TCRdb shows in-frame clones only, minus some. Of 350,000 to 450,000 clones in the sample, over 75% are singletons; the top ten hold 5% to 8%. Specimen: PBMCs. The source of these receptors is a man in his forties with head and neck cancer. Both conserved end residues are part of each CDR3. Fields, in order: D gene, clone size, J gene, V gene, CDR3 protein, CDR3 DNA. The D gene is left open where the match is weak. The size field is filled for only some rows; it gives once, few, many or a size class.

d_call: .; clone_size: .; j_call: TRBJ2-5; v_call: TRBV11-3; cdr3_aa: CASSGEGGQETQYF; cdr3_nt: TGTGCCAGCAGCGGGGAAGGCGGCCAAGAGACCCAGTACTTC
d_call: .; clone_size: .; j_call: TRBJ1-1; v_call: TRBV25-1; cdr3_aa: CASSERRGENTEAFF; cdr3_nt: TGTGCCAGCAGTGAAAGAAGGGGAGAGAACACTGAAGCTTTCTTT
d_call: .; clone_size: .; j_call: TRBJ2-1; v_call: TRBV27; cdr3_aa: CASLGGITYNEQFF; cdr3_nt: TGTGCCAGCCTAGGAGGTATAACCTACAATGAGCAGTTCTTC
d_call: .; clone_size: few; j_call: TRBJ1-1; v_call: TRBV24-1; cdr3_aa: CATSETDRLNTEAFF; cdr3_nt: TGTGCCACCAGTGAAACGGACAGATTGAACACTGAAGCTTTCTTT
d_call: .; clone_size: few; j_call: TRBJ2-7; v_call: TRBV5-1; cdr3_aa: CASSLAASYEQYF; cdr3_nt: TGCGCCAGCAGCTTGGCTGCTTCCTACGAGCAGTACTTC
d_call: TRBD2; clone_size: .; j_call: TRBJ2-7; v_call: TRBV4-1; cdr3_aa: CASSQDRTSGRTGGEQYF; cdr3_nt: TGCGCCAGCAGCCAAGATCGGACTAGCGGGAGAACTGGGGGCGAGCAGTACTTC
d_call: .; clone_size: .; j_call: TRBJ2-3; v_call: TRBV9; cdr3_aa: CASSVADWDPDTQYF; cdr3_nt: TGTGCCAGCAGCGTAGCAGATTGGGACCCAGATACGCAGTATTTT
d_call: TRBD2; clone_size: .; j_call: TRBJ2-3; v_call: TRBV27; cdr3_aa: CASSPRGEGADTQYF; cdr3_nt: TGTGCCAGCAGCCCCCGCGGGGAGGGCGCAGATACGCAGTATTTT
d_call: TRBD2; clone_size: .; j_call: TRBJ2-7; v_call: TRBV3-1/TRBV3-2; cdr3_aa: CASSPGLAASYEQYF; cdr3_nt: TGTGCCAGCAGCCCGGGACTAGCGGCCTCCTACGAGCAGTACTTC
d_call: TRBD2; clone_size: few; j_call: TRBJ2-7; v_call: TRBV19; cdr3_aa: CASSTISGRGYEQYF; cdr3_nt: TGTGCCAGTAGTACCATAAGCGGGAGAGGATACGAGCAGTACTTC
d_call: .; clone_size: .; j_call: TRBJ2-6; v_call: TRBV19; cdr3_aa: CASSGSSGANVLTF; cdr3_nt: TGTGCCAGTAGTGGTTCCTCTGGGGCCAACGTCCTGACTTTC
d_call: TRBD2; clone_size: .; j_call: TRBJ2-1; v_call: TRBV5-1; cdr3_aa: CASSTTSGRSYNEQFF; cdr3_nt: TGCGCCAGCAGCACCACTAGCGGGAGAAGCTACAATGAGCAGTTCTTC
d_call: .; clone_size: .; j_call: TRBJ1-3; v_call: TRBV28; cdr3_aa: CASSLSDGSGNTIYF; cdr3_nt: TGTGCCAGCAGTTTATCAGACGGCTCTGGAAACACCATATATTTT
d_call: .; clone_size: .; j_call: TRBJ2-3; v_call: TRBV5-1; cdr3_aa: CATTLGGGYTDTQYF; cdr3_nt: TGCGCCACAACGCTCGGAGGGGGTTACACAGATACGCAGTATTTT
d_call: .; clone_size: .; j_call: TRBJ2-7; v_call: TRBV27; cdr3_aa: CASSRIEGYEQYF; cdr3_nt: TGTGCCAGCAGCAGAATAGAGGGCTACGAGCAGTACTTC
d_call: TRBD1; clone_size: .; j_call: TRBJ2-7; v_call: TRBV4-1; cdr3_aa: CASSLRHHATGATYEQYF; cdr3_nt: TGCGCCAGCAGCCTGCGTCACCACGCGACAGGGGCCACCTACGAGCAGTACTTC
d_call: .; clone_size: .; j_call: TRBJ2-7; v_call: TRBV6-5; cdr3_aa: CASSRDSPGDEQYF; cdr3_nt: TGTGCCAGCAGCAGGGACTCCCCTGGAGACGAGCAGTACTTC
d_call: .; clone_size: .; j_call: TRBJ2-1; v_call: TRBV15; cdr3_aa: CATSRGSGDNEQFF; cdr3_nt: TGTGCCACCAGCAGAGGCTCAGGAGACAATGAGCAGTTCTTC
d_call: .; clone_size: few; j_call: TRBJ2-2; v_call: TRBV5-1; cdr3_aa: CASSLVSGGPTGELFF; cdr3_nt: TGCGCCAGCAGCTTGGTCTCAGGAGGTCCGACCGGGGAGCTGTTTTTT
d_call: .; clone_size: .; j_call: TRBJ1-2; v_call: TRBV9; cdr3_aa: CASSVQGLGGHYGYTF; cdr3_nt: TGTGCCAGCAGCGTACAGGGGCTAGGGGGTCACTATGGCTACACCTTC
d_call: .; clone_size: .; j_call: TRBJ2-7; v_call: TRBV11-3; cdr3_aa: CASSLGPGDSYEQYF; cdr3_nt: TGTGCCAGCAGCCTGGGCCCGGGGGACTCCTACGAGCAGTACTTC
d_call: .; clone_size: .; j_call: TRBJ2-5; v_call: TRBV2; cdr3_aa: CASSEMWAETQYF; cdr3_nt: TGTGCCAGCAGCGAGATGTGGGCGGAGACCCAGTACTTC
d_call: .; clone_size: .; j_call: TRBJ2-1; v_call: TRBV7-9; cdr3_aa: CASSSLRGGGSYNEQFF; cdr3_nt: TGTGCCAGCAGCTCCCTCCGAGGGGGAGGTTCCTACAATGAGCAGTTCTTC
d_call: TRBD1; clone_size: .; j_call: TRBJ1-1; v_call: TRBV9; cdr3_aa: CASSSTGGKGEAFF; cdr3_nt: TGTGCCAGCAGTTCAACAGGGGGGAAGGGTGAAGCTTTCTTT
d_call: .; clone_size: .; j_call: TRBJ2-7; v_call: TRBV27; cdr3_aa: CASSSWGRPPYEQYF; cdr3_nt: TGTGCCAGCAGTTCGTGGGGCAGGCCCCCCTACGAGCAGTACTTC
d_call: TRBD2; clone_size: .; j_call: TRBJ2-1; v_call: TRBV14; cdr3_aa: CASSPRITGGLYNEQFF; cdr3_nt: TGTGCCAGCAGCCCAAGGATAACGGGGGGACTTTACAATGAGCAGTTCTTC
d_call: .; clone_size: .; j_call: TRBJ1-1; v_call: TRBV9; cdr3_aa: CASSVTDTEAFF; cdr3_nt: TGTGCCAGCAGCGTAACGGACACTGAAGCTTTCTTT
d_call: TRBD1; clone_size: .; j_call: TRBJ1-2; v_call: TRBV28; cdr3_aa: CASSFWDRRAGYGYTF; cdr3_nt: TGTGCCAGCAGTTTCTGGGACAGACGAGCCGGCTATGGCTACACCTTC
d_call: TRBD1; clone_size: .; j_call: TRBJ2-7; v_call: TRBV5-1; cdr3_aa: CASSETGHAYEQYF; cdr3_nt: TGCGCCAGCAGCGAGACAGGGCATGCCTACGAGCAGTACTTC
d_call: .; clone_size: .; j_call: TRBJ1-5; v_call: TRBV20-1; cdr3_aa: CSASAEFEPQHF; cdr3_nt: TGCAGTGCTAGTGCGGAGTTCGAGCCCCAGCATTTT
d_call: .; clone_size: .; j_call: TRBJ2-5; v_call: TRBV10-2; cdr3_aa: CASSESLQQKWAQYF; cdr3_nt: TGCGCCAGCAGTGAGTCGCTACAGCAAAAATGGGCCCAGTACTTC
d_call: TRBD2; clone_size: once; j_call: TRBJ2-5; v_call: TRBV4-2; cdr3_aa: CASSGLSGGGVGETQYF; cdr3_nt: TGTGCCAGCAGCGGTCTCAGCGGGGGGGGCGTTGGAGAGACCCAGTACTTC
d_call: .; clone_size: .; j_call: TRBJ1-2; v_call: TRBV19; cdr3_aa: CASSMDRNYGYTF; cdr3_nt: TGTGCCAGTAGTATGGATAGGAACTATGGCTACACCTTC
d_call: .; clone_size: once; j_call: TRBJ2-7; v_call: TRBV6-2/TRBV6-3; cdr3_aa: CASSNTDSYEQYF; cdr3_nt: TGTGCCAGCAGCAACACCGACTCCTACGAGCAGTACTTC
d_call: TRBD1; clone_size: .; j_call: TRBJ1-2; v_call: TRBV2; cdr3_aa: CASPDRVVYGYTF; cdr3_nt: TGTGCCAGCCCGGACAGGGTCGTTTATGGCTACACCTTC
d_call: .; clone_size: once; j_call: TRBJ1-4; v_call: TRBV28; cdr3_aa: CASSLRRRNEKLFF; cdr3_nt: TGTGCCAGCAGTTTACGTCGGAGGAATGAAAAACTGTTTTTT
d_call: .; clone_size: .; j_call: TRBJ2-1; v_call: TRBV19; cdr3_aa: CASSIDPTPNEQFF; cdr3_nt: TGTGCCAGTAGTATAGATCCCACGCCCAATGAGCAGTTCTTC
d_call: .; clone_size: .; j_call: TRBJ2-1; v_call: TRBV5-1; cdr3_aa: CASSLNPPEGHEQFF; cdr3_nt: TGCGCCAGCAGCTTGAATCCCCCTGAGGGGCATGAGCAGTTCTTC
d_call: TRBD2; clone_size: .; j_call: TRBJ2-7; v_call: TRBV5-1; cdr3_aa: CASRGEVSSYEQYF; cdr3_nt: TGCGCCAGCCGGGGGGAGGTGAGCTCCTACGAGCAGTACTTC
d_call: .; clone_size: .; j_call: TRBJ2-3; v_call: TRBV4-1; cdr3_aa: CASSHRTNQAQYF; cdr3_nt: TGCGCCAGCAGCCACCGGACTAACCAGGCGCAGTATTTT
d_call: .; clone_size: .; j_call: TRBJ2-7; v_call: TRBV28; cdr3_aa: CASSLNRASSYEQYF; cdr3_nt: TGTGCCAGCAGTTTGAACAGGGCCAGCTCCTACGAGCAGTACTTC
d_call: .; clone_size: .; j_call: TRBJ2-1; v_call: TRBV5-8; cdr3_aa: CASSFRRVLVNEQFF; cdr3_nt: TGTGCCAGCAGCTTCCGCAGGGTTTTGGTTAATGAGCAGTTCTTC
d_call: .; clone_size: .; j_call: TRBJ1-3; v_call: TRBV7-2; cdr3_aa: CASSLERSSGNTIYF; cdr3_nt: TGTGCCAGCAGCTTAGAGCGGAGTTCTGGAAACACCATATATTTT
d_call: .; clone_size: few; j_call: TRBJ2-3; v_call: TRBV6-1; cdr3_aa: CASSEATGTDTQYF; cdr3_nt: TGTGCCAGCAGTGAAGCAACAGGCACAGATACGCAGTATTTT
d_call: .; clone_size: .; j_call: TRBJ1-2; v_call: TRBV6-5; cdr3_aa: CASSYRDVNYGYTF; cdr3_nt: TGTGCCAGCAGTTACAGGGACGTCAACTATGGCTACACCTTC
d_call: TRBD1; clone_size: .; j_call: TRBJ2-7; v_call: TRBV25-1; cdr3_aa: CASSDAPRGPYEQYF; cdr3_nt: TGTGCCAGCAGTGACGCCCCCAGGGGGCCCTACGAGCAGTACTTC
d_call: .; clone_size: .; j_call: TRBJ2-6; v_call: TRBV18; cdr3_aa: CASSPGGAGTGANVLTF; cdr3_nt: TGTGCCAGCTCACCAGGGGGGGCCGGTACTGGGGCCAACGTCCTGACTTTC
d_call: .; clone_size: .; j_call: TRBJ1-1; v_call: TRBV6-2/TRBV6-3; cdr3_aa: CASSYDLEGLNTEAFF; cdr3_nt: TGTGCCAGCAGTTACGACCTGGAGGGGCTGAACACTGAAGCTTTCTTT
d_call: .; clone_size: .; j_call: TRBJ1-5; v_call: TRBV7-9; cdr3_aa: CASSSPGPTAGNQPQHF; cdr3_nt: TGTGCCAGCAGCTCCCCGGGACCCACGGCGGGCAATCAGCCCCAGCATTTT
d_call: .; clone_size: .; j_call: TRBJ2-5; v_call: TRBV5-1; cdr3_aa: CASSLEAARQETQYF; cdr3_nt: TGCGCCAGCAGCTTGGAGGCAGCTAGACAAGAGACCCAGTACTTC
d_call: .; clone_size: .; j_call: TRBJ2-1; v_call: TRBV10-1; cdr3_aa: CASSESSYYNEQFF; cdr3_nt: TGCGCCAGCAGTGAATCTTCCTATTACAATGAGCAGTTCTTC
d_call: .; clone_size: .; j_call: TRBJ1-5; v_call: TRBV6-5; cdr3_aa: CASTPLGLLSQPQHF; cdr3_nt: TGTGCCAGCACCCCCCTAGGTCTGCTCTCCCAGCCCCAGCATTTT
d_call: TRBD1; clone_size: .; j_call: TRBJ1-2; v_call: TRBV2; cdr3_aa: CASRLQGADYGYTF; cdr3_nt: TGTGCCAGCAGGTTACAGGGGGCGGACTATGGCTACACCTTC
d_call: .; clone_size: .; j_call: TRBJ2-1; v_call: TRBV6-4; cdr3_aa: CASSADSERGEQFF; cdr3_nt: TGTGCCAGCAGTGCCGACTCGGAAAGGGGTGAGCAGTTCTTC
d_call: .; clone_size: .; j_call: TRBJ1-1; v_call: TRBV6-5; cdr3_aa: CASSYGRKNTEAFF; cdr3_nt: TGTGCCAGCAGTTACGGCAGAAAAAACACTGAAGCTTTCTTT
d_call: TRBD2; clone_size: .; j_call: TRBJ2-5; v_call: TRBV7-3; cdr3_aa: CASSLRGGPQETQYF; cdr3_nt: TGTGCCAGCAGCTTGCGGGGGGGCCCCCAAGAGACCCAGTACTTC
d_call: .; clone_size: .; j_call: TRBJ1-5; v_call: TRBV4-1; cdr3_aa: CASSQEAQGNQPQHF; cdr3_nt: TGCGCCAGCAGCCAGGAGGCACAGGGCAATCAGCCCCAGCATTTT
d_call: .; clone_size: .; j_call: TRBJ2-4; v_call: TRBV29-1; cdr3_aa: CSASKGENIQYF; cdr3_nt: TGCAGCGCTTCAAAGGGGGAGAACATTCAGTACTTC
d_call: .; clone_size: .; j_call: TRBJ1-6; v_call: TRBV2; cdr3_aa: CASSEGGPTLNSPLHF; cdr3_nt: TGTGCCAGCAGTGAAGGAGGGCCGACGCTTAATTCACCCCTCCACTTT